This T cell receptor (beta chain) derives from a study of T cell responses to AZD1222 COVID-19 vaccine. CDR1 ENHRY and CDR2 SYGVKD come from the germline V gene. The V gene end was trimmed by 11 bases and the J gene end by 0 bases; junction bases not matched to a gene: 13. CDR3 length: 15 amino acids. General study points: The peak T cell response came first, and repertoires were sampled only after it.

Repertoires were generated with immunoSEQ multiplex PCR, while TCRdb's copy carries only in-frame clones and drops some. This table holds under 150,000 clones, about 94% found once. In regard to this clone: Antigen specificity is unknown.

The chain uses TRBV10-3 and TRBJ2-7; TRBD1 matches at 7 bases. The TCR originated in an adult in good health. Sequenced material: peripheral blood, taken on day 0 of AZD1222 vaccination. CDR3 sequence reads: CASERGTANSYEQYF. Written as DNA, the CDR3 is TGTGCCTCAGAGCGAGGGACAGCGAACTCCTACGAGCAGTACTTC.